The 5 T cell receptor beta chains below were found in one sample sequenced in a study of spatial heterogeneity in lung cancer. Noted time point: blood at routine non-recurrence follow-up after resection. Sequencing was performed on whole RNA extracted from tumor and nontumor lung tissue, or from frozen PBMC, and the material was left unsorted. TCRdb processed the 5' RACE reads anew with MiXCR; each CDR3 protein has one entry. The table includes some 120,000 distinct CDR3 sequences, 12% detected once. The sequencing used PBMCs, collected at follow-up. Receptor source: a male donor with early-stage non-small cell lung cancer.

This clonotype was observed a handful of times. The chain recombines TRBV2 with TRBJ2-7, with a tentative D call TRBD1 (6 bases). CDR1 is SNHLY and CDR2 is FYNNEI in the germline V gene. Between the trimmed V and J ends, which lost 6 bases and 6 bases, there was a span of 15 bases. This CDR3 region has 13 residues. This CDR3 is CASRATGSGEQYF. CDR3 bases: TGTGCCAGCAGGGCTACAGGGTCGGGCGAGCAGTACTTC.

This clonotype was counted ten times or more. The V gene is TRBV29-1, the J gene TRBJ1-5; D may be TRBD1 (6 bases). Germline V gene data show CDR1 as SQVTM and CDR2 as ANQGSEA. CDR3 length: 15 residues. Trimming cost V 6 bases and J 2 bases, with 17 bases left between them. The CDR3 reads CSVAGGLLGNQPQHF. The CDR3 bases are TGCAGCGTAGCCGGGGGGCTTTTGGGCAATCAGCCCCAGCATTTT.

This clonotype was detected only a few times. V and J are TRBV20-1 and TRBJ2-5, with 9 bases that match TRBD2. CDR3 length equals 14 residues. Trimming removed 5 bases from V and 3 bases from J; junction bases left unmatched: 7. CDR1 and CDR2 from the germline V gene are DFQATT and SNEGSKA (reference sequence). This CDR3 is CSALRGGPKETQYF. Written as DNA, the CDR3 is TGCAGTGCTCTGCGGGGGGGCCCAAAAGAGACCCAGTACTTC.

This clonotype was found many times. The chain couples TRBV20-1 to TRBJ2-1; TRBD2 aligns across 8 bases. The CDR3 loop spans 16 amino acids. The V gene's germline CDR1 is DFQATT and CDR2 SNEGSKA (reference sequence). V was clipped by 0 bases and J by 7 bases; unmatched bases: 11. The CDR3 DNA follows: TGCAGTGCTAGAGATTACGCGGGGGGCATATTAAATGAGCAGTTCTTC. Translation: CSARDYAGGILNEQFF.

The chain couples TRBV19 to TRBJ1-5; TRBD1 might be the D (5 bases). Germline values: CDR1 LNHDA, CDR2 SQIVND (reference sequence). This CDR3 has 14 residues. V was pared by 2 bases and J by 5 bases, with 10 bases between. The CDR3 region is CASSITGRDQPQHF. CDR3 bases: TGTGCCAGTAGTATAACAGGTAGGGATCAGCCCCAGCATTTT.